This passage covers 13 T cell receptor beta chains from one sample sequenced in a study of blood T cell repertoires in COVID-19. Using immunoSEQ multiplex PCR, the repertoire was profiled, and TCRdb retains in-frame clones only, with some absent. Among fewer than 250,000 clones listed, around four fifths were seen once. Sequenced input: peripheral blood. Receptors originate from a woman aged 70-85 years with active or convalescent COVID-19.

This clone has more than one count but fewer than ten. V is TRBV5-4 and J is TRBJ2-2; D perhaps matches TRBD1 (6 bases). Germline-derived CDR1 and CDR2 are SGHNT and YYREEE (reference sequence). The CDR3 runs to 15 residues. Trimming cost V 5 bases and J 0 bases, with 11 bases left between them. CDR3 nucleotide sequence: TGTGCCAGCAGGCCAGGGACACCGAACACCGGGGAGCTGTTTTTT. Its protein product is CASRPGTPNTGELFF.

The chain carries TRBV7-9 and TRBJ2-2; possibly TRBD2 for D (5 bases). Germline V gives CDR1 SEHNR, CDR2 FQNEAQ (reference sequence). Trimming removed 6 bases from V and 5 bases from J, with 10 bases in between. There are 13 residues in the CDR3. CDR3 nucleotide sequence: TGTGCCAGCAGGGAGGTTAGGACCGGGGAGCTGTTTTTT. Its protein is CASREVRTGELFF.

V gene TRBV19 combines with J gene TRBJ1-2; the D is unclear. V was pared by 7 bases and J by 8 bases, with 23 bases between. Germline assignment: CDR1 LNHDA and CDR2 SQIVND (reference sequence). This CDR3 has 15 residues. For the CDR3, the DNA is TGTGCCAGTAAGGACCAGGAGGGCAGGTCCCTGGGCTACACCTTC. It codes for CASKDQEGRSLGYTF.

This chain joins TRBV20-1 and TRBJ2-3, with D unclear. In germline, CDR1 is DFQATT, CDR2 SNEGSKA (reference sequence). V lost 8 bases and J lost 8, with 14 bases in between. This CDR3 spans 11 amino acids. CDR3 sequence reads: CSPKPPGTQYF. DNA of the CDR3: TGCAGTCCTAAACCCCCGGGTACGCAGTATTTT.

This clone was observed once. The chain combines TRBV3-1 (or the pseudogene TRBV3-2) with TRBJ2-5, with 7 bases that match TRBD1. Germline CDR1 LGHDT, CDR2 YNNKEL (reference sequence). V shed 5 bases and J 2 bases; nucleotides not matched to a gene: 5. There are 14 residues in the CDR3. CDR3 amino acids: CASSRGQAQETQYF. The DNA of the CDR3 is TGTGCCAGCAGCAGAGGACAGGCGCAAGAGACCCAGTACTTC.

In this sample, this clone turned up a few times. The V call is TRBV6-7, the J call TRBJ2-1; 8 positions agree with TRBD1. TRBV6-7 is known as an ORF, though its function is uncertain. J was trimmed by 4 bases and V by 6 bases; bases with no gene match: 14. The CDR3 sequence is 17 residues long. DNA for the CDR3: TGTGCCAGCAGCCCTAAATTACGGGACAGGATTTACAATGAGCAGTTCTTC. Translated: CASSPKLRDRIYNEQFF.

The rearrangement joins TRBV29-1 to TRBJ2-3; 9 nucleotides line up with TRBD2. The CDR3 loop spans 17 amino acids. The germline V gene has CDR1 SQVTM and CDR2 ANQGSEA. After removal of 0 bases from V and 3 bases from J, the junction contained 10 bases not matched to a gene. CDR3 amino acids: CSVEDPRASGVTDTQYF. CDR3 nucleotide sequence: TGCAGCGTTGAAGATCCCCGGGCTAGCGGGGTGACAGATACGCAGTATTTT.

The chain carries TRBV5-4 and TRBJ2-1, with TRBD2 matching over 9 bases. This CDR3 contains 15 residues. CDR1 and CDR2 from the germline V gene are SGHNT and YYREEE (reference sequence). V shed 2 bases and J 3 bases; nucleotides not matched to a gene: 3. CDR3 sequence: CASSLKTSGYNEQFF. Written as DNA, the CDR3 is TGTGCCAGCAGCTTAAAGACTAGCGGCTACAATGAGCAGTTCTTC.

V and J are TRBV6-1 and TRBJ2-4, with D maybe TRBD1 (6 bases). Trimming took off 9 bases at V and 6 bases at J, with 18 bases between the two ends. Looked up from germline, CDR1 is MNHNS and CDR2 is SASEGT. The CDR3 spans 14 residues. The CDR3 sequence: CASNAGAFRNIQYF. The CDR3 DNA reads TGTGCCAGTAATGCAGGGGCTTTCAGAAACATTCAGTACTTC.

This clone came up once. The chain carries TRBV2 and TRBJ2-1; TRBD2 is a possible D gene (6 bases). The V gene's germline CDR1 is SNHLY and CDR2 FYNNEI. Trimming stripped 4 bases from V and 6 bases from J, with 19 bases between. The CDR3 loop spans 16 amino acids. The CDR3 spells CASSVGDSWRGNEQFF. Written as DNA, the CDR3 is TGTGCCAGCAGTGTCGGGGATAGCTGGAGGGGCAATGAGCAGTTCTTC.

The chain joins TRBV2 to TRBJ1-5; maybe TRBD1 (6 bases). Germline V CDR1 and CDR2: SNHLY, FYNNEI. The CDR3 has 13 amino acids. V lost 3 bases and J 7 bases, leaving 10 bases between the germline ends. CDR3 in amino acids: CASSEQGRQPQHF. The CDR3, as DNA: TGTGCCAGCAGTGAGCAGGGGCGACAGCCCCAGCATTTT. Looking up the rest from reference TRBV2 and TRBJ1-5 gives the full variable domain: EPEVTQTPSHQVTQMGQEVILRCVPISNHLYFYWYRQILGQKVEFLVSFYNNEISEKSEIFDDQFSVERPDGSNFTLKIRSTKLEDSAMYFCASSEQGRQPQHFGDGTRLSIL.

This clone showed up just once. In DNA form, the CDR3 reads TGCGCCAGCAGCTTTAGCGGGGTCCAAAACATTCAGTACTTC. As protein: CASSFSGVQNIQYF. This chain joins TRBV5-1 and TRBJ2-4; TRBD2 agrees at 8 bases. This CDR3 contains 14 residues. J gave up 5 bases and V 2 bases, and 3 bases lay outside the gene matches. Germline CDR1 and CDR2: SGHRS and YFSETQ.

This clone was observed once. This chain joins TRBV2 and TRBJ1-5, with D uncertain. Germline V gene data show CDR1 as SNHLY and CDR2 as FYNNEI. CDR3 size: 16 residues. V gave up 2 bases and J gave up 7 bases, with 18 bases separating them. CDR3 in DNA: TGTGCCAGCAGTGAAATGGCCTACAGTAATCGACAGCCCCAGCATTTT. Encoded protein: CASSEMAYSNRQPQHF. Drawing the rest from reference TRBV2 and TRBJ1-5, the complete variable domain is EPEVTQTPSHQVTQMGQEVILRCVPISNHLYFYWYRQILGQKVEFLVSFYNNEISEKSEIFDDQFSVERPDGSNFTLKIRSTKLEDSAMYFCASSEMAYSNRQPQHFGDGTRLSIL.